A selection of T cell receptor beta chains follows, all from one sample in a study of blood T cell repertoires in COVID-19. Measured with immunoSEQ multiplex PCR; TCRdb has only the in-frame clones, and not every one. The sample holds some 110,000 clones, around 85% seen once. The sequenced sample consisted of peripheral blood. These receptors all stem from a man in his forties or fifties with acute or convalescent COVID-19. Both conserved end residues are part of each CDR3. A D gene is named only where the DNA matches it firmly. Only some rows state a clone size, as once, few, many or a class for expanded clones.

d_gene,abundance,j_gene,v_gene,CDR3aa,CDR3nt
NA,NA,TRBJ2-7,TRBV20-1,CSARQAYEQYF,TGCAGTGCTAGACAGGCCTACGAGCAGTACTTC
TRBD1,NA,TRBJ1-2,TRBV6-6,CASSPPGQGGYTF,TGTGCCAGCAGTCCTCCCGGACAGGGTGGCTACACCTTC
TRBD2,few,TRBJ2-3,TRBV5-4,CASTTVSGGGADTQYF,TGTGCCAGCACCACCGTGTCGGGAGGAGGTGCAGATACGCAGTATTTT
TRBD1,once,TRBJ2-2,TRBV10-3,CAISGTRTGDWFRELFF,TGTGCCATCAGTGGGACAAGGACAGGGGATTGGTTCCGGGAGCTGTTTTTT
TRBD1,NA,TRBJ1-5,TRBV7-9,CASSLGQTSNQPQHF,TGTGCCAGCAGCTTGGGACAGACTAGCAATCAGCCCCAGCATTTT
TRBD2,few,TRBJ2-1,TRBV7-9,CASSLGASGGAHEQFF,TGTGCCAGCAGCTTAGGGGCTAGCGGGGGGGCCCATGAGCAGTTCTTC
NA,NA,TRBJ1-4,TRBV5-1,CASSAVTNEKLFF,TGCGCCAGCAGCGCGGTGACTAATGAAAAACTGTTTTTT
TRBD2,NA,TRBJ2-7,TRBV6-6,CASSYGGTSGSYEQYF,TGTGCCAGCAGTTACGGGGGGACTAGCGGTTCCTACGAGCAGTACTTC
TRBD1,NA,TRBJ2-3,TRBV29-1,CSVERGRGSRTDTQYF,TGCAGCGTTGAAAGGGGCAGGGGGAGTCGAACAGATACGCAGTATTTT
NA,few,TRBJ1-5,TRBV2,CASSEYRYSNQPQHF,TGTGCCAGCAGTGAATACAGGTATAGCAATCAGCCCCAGCATTTT
TRBD1,NA,TRBJ2-7,TRBV27,CASSLYRGQYEQYF,TGTGCCAGCAGTTTATACAGGGGGCAGTACGAGCAGTACTTC
TRBD1,NA,TRBJ1-2,TRBV11-2,CASSLAGTGAAGYTF,TGTGCCAGCAGCCTCGCCGGGACAGGGGCTGCTGGCTACACCTTC
NA,NA,TRBJ1-5,TRBV2,CASSPWDKKDQPQHF,TGTGCCAGCAGCCCCTGGGACAAAAAAGATCAGCCCCAGCATTTT
NA,NA,TRBJ1-1,TRBV7-2,CASSLDMNTEAFF,TGTGCCAGCAGCTTGGACATGAACACTGAAGCTTTCTTT
NA,NA,TRBJ1-1,TRBV3-1/TRBV3-2,CASSQFSTAEAFF,TGTGCCAGCAGCCAGTTTAGTACTGCTGAAGCTTTCTTT
NA,few,TRBJ1-1,TRBV5-4,CASSLQDTEAFF,TGTGCCAGCAGCTTACAGGACACTGAAGCTTTCTTT
TRBD1,NA,TRBJ1-2,TRBV30,CAWSYRGLGGYTF,TGTGCCTGGAGTTACAGGGGACTGGGTGGCTACACCTTC
TRBD2,NA,TRBJ2-7,TRBV6-6,CASSSIAGNIYEQYF,TGTGCCAGCAGTTCCATAGCGGGAAACATCTACGAGCAGTACTTC
TRBD1,NA,TRBJ1-6,TRBV11-2,CASSPGLTGGGSPLHF,TGTGCCAGCAGCCCCGGTTTAACAGGGGGAGGTTCACCCCTCCACTTT
NA,NA,TRBJ2-7,TRBV7-9,CASSFGVVEQYF,TGTGCCAGCAGCTTCGGGGTGGTCGAGCAGTACTTC
TRBD1,NA,TRBJ2-3,TRBV9,CASSVNPGQGTDTQYF,TGTGCCAGCAGCGTAAACCCGGGACAGGGTACAGATACGCAGTATTTT
TRBD1,NA,TRBJ2-7,TRBV6-5,CASRKSDRGYEQYF,TGTGCCAGCAGAAAGTCGGACAGGGGTTACGAGCAGTACTTC
TRBD2,NA,TRBJ2-7,TRBV7-9,CASSSSGVSYEQYF,TGTGCCAGCAGCTCTAGCGGGGTGTCCTACGAGCAGTACTTC
NA,many,TRBJ1-5,TRBV28,CASSPPRGPQHF,TGTGCCAGCAGTCCCCCAAGGGGGCCCCAGCATTTT
NA,NA,TRBJ2-4,TRBV28,CASSTAPLAKNIQYF,TGTGCCAGCAGCACAGCACCCCTAGCCAAAAACATTCAGTACTTC
NA,NA,TRBJ1-1,TRBV9,CASSVAPQGNTEAFF,TGTGCCAGCAGCGTAGCTCCGCAGGGGAACACTGAAGCTTTCTTT
TRBD1,NA,TRBJ2-5,TRBV5-1,CASSFGPGQGWETQYF,TGCGCCAGCAGCTTTGGTCCTGGACAGGGATGGGAGACCCAGTACTTC
TRBD2,NA,TRBJ2-3,TRBV2,CASSGGGTTISTDTQYF,TGTGCCAGCAGTGGGGGCGGGACTACCATTAGCACAGATACGCAGTATTTT
NA,NA,TRBJ1-5,TRBV6-1,CASSDQGGVEPQHF,TGTGCCAGCAGTGATCAGGGTGGCGTGGAGCCCCAGCATTTT
TRBD1,NA,TRBJ1-1,TRBV6-1,CASSEGQGLVTEAFF,TGTGCCAGCAGTGAAGGACAGGGTCTTGTCACTGAAGCTTTCTTT
TRBD2,NA,TRBJ2-5,TRBV4-2,CASSQGERREWGETQYF,TGTGCCAGCAGCCAAGGAGAACGGCGGGAGTGGGGAGAGACCCAGTACTTC
TRBD2,NA,TRBJ2-3,TRBV28,CASSSSGVAGVTDTQYF,TGTGCCAGCAGTTCCTCCGGGGTAGCGGGAGTAACAGATACGCAGTATTTT
TRBD1,NA,TRBJ2-7,TRBV6-6,CASSYGTGVNEQYF,TGTGCCAGCAGTTACGGGACAGGGGTCAACGAGCAGTACTTC
TRBD2,NA,TRBJ2-1,TRBV27,CASSLSGGIYNEQFF,TGTGCCAGCAGTTTATCGGGGGGGATTTACAATGAGCAGTTCTTC
NA,NA,TRBJ1-4,TRBV7-9,CASSRAGLPNEKLFF,TGTGCCAGCAGCCGAGCAGGGCTTCCTAATGAAAAACTGTTTTTT
TRBD1,NA,TRBJ1-5,TRBV18,CASSLQGANQPQHF,TGTGCCAGCTCACTTCAGGGGGCGAATCAGCCCCAGCATTTT
NA,NA,TRBJ1-2,TRBV9,CASNRFEGYTF,TGTGCCAGCAACAGGTTTGAGGGCTACACCTTC
TRBD2,few,TRBJ2-7,TRBV27,CASSLLLAGGPSYEQYF,TGTGCCAGCAGTTTATTACTAGCGGGAGGTCCCTCCTACGAGCAGTACTTC
NA,NA,TRBJ2-3,TRBV27,CASSLSSGDTQYF,TGTGCCAGCAGTTTATCGTCGGGGGATACGCAGTATTTT
TRBD2,NA,TRBJ2-7,TRBV3-1/TRBV3-2,CASSQVTGLAVDEQYF,TGTGCCAGCAGCCAGGTCACGGGACTAGCGGTCGACGAGCAGTACTTC
NA,few,TRBJ1-2,TRBV28,CASSLSSGRERGNGYTF,TGTGCCAGCAGTTTGTCGTCAGGGAGGGAAAGAGGGAATGGCTACACCTTC
TRBD1,few,TRBJ1-5,TRBV27,CASSGGQGFAQPQHF,TGTGCCAGCAGTGGAGGACAGGGCTTTGCTCAGCCCCAGCATTTT
TRBD2,NA,TRBJ2-1,TRBV20-1,CSASTIRTSGIKEQFF,TGCAGTGCTAGTACGATTCGGACTAGCGGGATAAAGGAGCAGTTCTTC
NA,NA,TRBJ2-7,TRBV21-1,CASSKESGTGGIYEQYF,TGTGCCAGCAGCAAAGAGTCAGGGACAGGGGGCATCTACGAGCAGTACTTC
NA,NA,TRBJ1-5,TRBV28,CASSASQVAVHSNQPQHF,TGTGCCAGCAGTGCCTCCCAAGTGGCTGTCCATAGCAATCAGCCCCAGCATTTT